This TCR beta chain originates from a study of chemoradiotherapy in HPV16-positive cancers. This clone appeared a few times. Its antigen remains unknown. The germline V gene encodes CDR1 SGHRS and CDR2 YFSETQ. Trimming removed 1 base from V and 1 base from J, with 14 bases in between. The CDR3 consists of 16 residues. Repeated repertoire sampling spanned the course of chemoradiotherapy. Method: immunoSEQ multiplex PCR; TCRdb's copy keeps in-frame clones and lacks some. The table includes some 8,300 clones, around 72% detected once. Overall study findings and caveats: Functional assays defining HPV-specific T cells used only two HPV16-positive patients. Non-HPV-specific T cells did not expand in tumors during treatment, whereas candidate HPV-specific clones and E7-related motifs did. HPV-responsive T-cell expansion during chemoradiotherapy was linked to improved recurrence-free survival in HPV16-positive patients.

This chain links TRBV5-1 with TRBJ1-1; D is possibly TRBD1 (6 bases). This specimen consisted of tumor tissue, obtained from a patient who underwent chemoradiotherapy. The sequence was collected from a human donor with HPV-associated anogenital cancer. Here the CDR3 DNA reads TGCGCCAGCAGCTTGATGGGTCCAGGGGCGAACACTGAAGCTTTCTTT. The encoded protein is CASSLMGPGANTEAFF.